The 17 T cell receptor beta chains presented below share a single source sample, sequenced in a study of CD8+ T cells in alopecia areata. Sequencing templates came from extracted RNA that was reverse transcribed into cDNA. TCRdb keeps only in-frame clones here, not all; method: immunoSEQ multiplex PCR. The profile shows over 100,000 clones, approximately 49% of them singletons. The specimen was CD8+ T cells sorted from blood, collected at week 0. The receptors shown here come from a human donor with alopecia areata.

In its sample, this clone was seen a few times. This chain links TRBV23-1 with TRBJ2-5, with 9 bases fitting TRBD1. TRBV23-1 is reported as an ORF; its role is uncertain. The CDR3 length is 14 residues. The CDR3 DNA reads as TGCGCGCACCGGGACAGGGCGTACCAAGAGACCCAGTACTTC. Translated: CAHRDRAYQETQYF.

This clone was seen many times. This chain connects TRBV10-1 to TRBJ2-7; 8 nucleotides line up with TRBD1. V lost 3 bases to trimming and J lost 2 bases; unmatched junction nucleotides: 3. Germline V gives CDR1 WNHNN, CDR2 SYGVQD (reference sequence). There are 14 residues in the CDR3. This CDR3 is CASSDPGQAYEQYF. In DNA, the CDR3 is TGCGCCAGCAGTGACCCGGGACAGGCCTACGAGCAGTACTTC.

V gene TRBV29-1 combines with J gene TRBJ2-1, with D perhaps matching TRBD2 (6 bases). The CDR3 length is 12 residues. Trimming cost V 6 bases and J 6 bases, with 12 bases left between them. Germline V gene sequence: CDR1 SQVTM, CDR2 ANQGSEA. The CDR3 sequence is CSVAGGVNEQFF. DNA for the CDR3: TGCAGCGTCGCCGGGGGTGTCAATGAGCAGTTCTTC.

The V and J genes are TRBV6-6 and TRBJ1-1; D is uncertain. Germline V CDR1 and CDR2: MNHNY, SVGAGI (reference sequence). With 6 bases removed from V and 6 bases from J, the gap between germline ends came to 8 bases. This CDR3 comprises 11 residues. As DNA, the CDR3 is TGTGCCAGCAGCTTATGGGCTGAAGCTTTCTTT. Translated: CASSLWAEAFF.

The CDR3 bases are TGTGCCAGCAGTTCGGGACAGCTTCCCTCTCATATAACACCCCTCCACTTT. Amino acids: CASSSGQLPSHITPLHF. The genes are TRBV27 and TRBJ1-6; 7 bases map to TRBD1. This CDR3 spans 17 amino acids. V dropped 4 bases and J dropped 11; count of bases not matched to a gene: 17. Germline V gives CDR1 MNHEY, CDR2 SMNVEV (reference sequence).

The chain has TRBV4-1 and TRBJ2-3, with D possibly matching TRBD1 (6 bases). In germline, CDR1 is MGHRA, CDR2 YSYEKL. The CDR3 runs to 15 residues. Trimming stripped 3 bases from V and 3 bases from J, with 13 bases between. The CDR3 is CASSHKPTGTDTQYF. The DNA for the CDR3 is TGCGCCAGCAGCCATAAACCGACAGGTACAGATACGCAGTATTTT.

The chain has TRBV4-3 and TRBJ1-4, with D possibly TRBD1 on 5 matching bases. V dropped 0 bases and J dropped 4 bases, with 18 bases sitting between them. The germline V gene encodes CDR1 LGHNA and CDR2 YSLEER. CDR3 length: 18 residues. CDR3 amino acids: CASSQDIPGTPFNEKLFF. The CDR3, as DNA: TGCGCCAGCAGCCAAGATATTCCAGGGACTCCATTTAATGAAAAACTGTTTTTT.

V and J are TRBV29-1 and TRBJ1-2; TRBD1 might be the D (6 bases). Germline CDR1 is SQVTM and CDR2 is ANQGSEA. The CDR3 runs 16 residues. Deletions cut 1 base from V and 1 base from J, with 16 bases between. The CDR3 sequence is CSVEGVTGRDNYGYTF. The CDR3 DNA reads TGCAGCGTTGAAGGGGTAACAGGGAGGGATAACTATGGCTACACCTTC.

This clone was observed once. The rearrangement links TRBV13 to TRBJ1-2; TRBD1 is a possible D gene (6 bases). Germline loops: CDR1 PRHDT, CDR2 FYEKMQ (reference sequence). Trimming took off 5 bases at V and 4 bases at J, with 20 bases between the two ends. The CDR3 loop spans 16 amino acids. The DNA for the CDR3 is TGTGCCAGCAGCACACATATTGGACAGAGAGTCTATGGCTACACCTTC. As protein: CASSTHIGQRVYGYTF.

The V call is TRBV5-1, the J call TRBJ2-3; tentatively, D is TRBD2 (5 bases). The CDR3 totals 15 residues. Per germline, CDR1 SGHRS and CDR2 YFSETQ. V was trimmed by 2 bases and J by 2 bases, leaving 12 bases between them. The chain's CDR3 is CASSFFTRDTDTQYF. CDR3 DNA: TGCGCCAGCAGCTTCTTTACACGGGACACAGATACGCAGTATTTT.

The V call is TRBV2, the J call TRBJ2-2; D gene uncertain. Deletions cut 10 bases from V and 1 base from J, with 10 bases between. The CDR3 has 13 amino acids. Germline CDR1 reads SNHLY; CDR2 reads FYNNEI. CDR3: CAIVILNTGELFF. The CDR3 DNA follows: TGTGCCATCGTGATTTTGAACACCGGGGAGCTGTTTTTT.

This clone was counted between two and nine times. The chain carries TRBV5-1 and TRBJ2-7; TRBD1 aligns across 7 bases. This CDR3 contains 15 residues. V shed 3 bases, J shed 3 bases, and the junction held 9 bases outside the gene matches. Looked up from germline, CDR1 is SGHRS and CDR2 is YFSETQ. The CDR3 DNA sequence: TGCGCCAGCAGCTCCCCCCGGGACAGCGTCTACGAGCAGTACTTC. This codes for CASSSPRDSVYEQYF.

The rearrangement uses TRBV30 and TRBJ2-5; TRBD1 or TRBD2 may be the D gene (5 bases each). The ends were cut back, 4 bases at V and 5 bases at J, with 14 bases in the middle. This CDR3 contains 13 residues. Looked up from germline, CDR1 is GTSNPN and CDR2 is SVGIG (reference sequence). The CDR3 protein is CAWNAGTGETQYF. DNA of the CDR3: TGTGCCTGGAACGCCGGGACGGGGGAGACCCAGTACTTC.

The rearrangement joins TRBV29-1 to TRBJ2-1; D is uncertain. Trimming stripped 7 bases from V and 8 bases from J, with 21 bases between. Germline loops: CDR1 SQVTM, CDR2 ANQGSEA. There are 14 residues in the CDR3. CDR3 region: CSAEGYFAEHEQFF. In DNA form, the CDR3 reads TGCAGCGCCGAAGGGTACTTCGCTGAGCATGAGCAGTTCTTC.

This clone turned up a few times. The CDR3 reads CASSWGRAYTDTQYF. The CDR3 bases are TGTGCCAGCAGTTGGGGCCGGGCTTACACAGATACGCAGTATTTT. The chain joins TRBV27 to TRBJ2-3; D is perhaps TRBD1 (5 bases). This CDR3 spans 15 amino acids. Looked up from germline, CDR1 is MNHEY and CDR2 is SMNVEV (reference sequence). V lost 4 bases and J 2 bases, leaving 13 bases between the germline ends.

In this sample, this clone turned up a few times. This sequence joins TRBV4-1 and TRBJ2-2, with TRBD2 as a possible D gene (6 bases). Deletions cut 7 bases from V and 4 bases from J, with 16 bases between. The CDR3 consists of 15 residues. Germline CDR1 is MGHRA and CDR2 is YSYEKL. The CDR3 spells CASMPGETLTGELFF. The CDR3 coding sequence is TGCGCCAGCATGCCGGGGGAGACCCTCACCGGGGAGCTGTTTTTT.

V gene TRBV30 combines with J gene TRBJ1-6; 7 bases agree with TRBD1. The CDR3 has 16 residues. CDR1 and CDR2 from the germline V gene are GTSNPN and SVGIG (reference sequence). The trim removed 2 bases at V and 6 bases at J, leaving 10 bases unmatched. CDR3 coding DNA: TGTGCCTGGAGTTACTACGGGACAGAACTTAATTCACCCCTCCACTTT. Its protein is CAWSYYGTELNSPLHF.